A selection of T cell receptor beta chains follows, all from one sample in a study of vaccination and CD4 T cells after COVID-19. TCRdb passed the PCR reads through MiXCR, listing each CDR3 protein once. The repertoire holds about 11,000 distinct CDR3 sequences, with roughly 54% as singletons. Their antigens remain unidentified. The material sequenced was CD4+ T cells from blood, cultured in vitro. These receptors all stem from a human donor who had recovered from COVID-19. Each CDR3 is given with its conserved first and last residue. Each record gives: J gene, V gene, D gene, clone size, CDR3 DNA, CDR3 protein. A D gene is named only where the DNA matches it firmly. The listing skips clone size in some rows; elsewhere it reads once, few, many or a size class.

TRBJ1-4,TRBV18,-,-,TGTGCCAGCTCAAGGGACGAGAATGAAAAACTGTTTTTT,CASSRDENEKLFF
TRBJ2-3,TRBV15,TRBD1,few,TGTGCCACCAGCAGGTCCGGGACAGGGTCCACAGATACGCAGTATTTT,CATSRSGTGSTDTQYF
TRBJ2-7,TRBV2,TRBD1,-,TGTGCCAGCAGTGTTTCCAGGGGGAATTACGAGCAGTACTTC,CASSVSRGNYEQYF
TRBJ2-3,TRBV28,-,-,TGTGCCAGCAGTTTATGGTCTGTCACAGATACGCAGTATTTT,CASSLWSVTDTQYF
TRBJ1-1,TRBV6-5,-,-,TGTGCCAGCAGTTACTCAGGACTGAACACTGAAGCTTTCTTT,CASSYSGLNTEAFF
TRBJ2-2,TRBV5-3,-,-,TGTGCCAGCAGCTTGCTCGGCCTAGCCTCCGGGGAGCTGTTTTTT,CASSLLGLASGELFF
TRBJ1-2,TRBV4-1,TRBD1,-,TGCGCCAGCAGGCGACAGGGGGGGATGAACTATGGCTACACCTTC,CASRRQGGMNYGYTF
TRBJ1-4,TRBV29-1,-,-,TGCAGCGTCTTAGTCACTGAGGGAAAACTGTTTTTT,CSVLVTEGKLFF
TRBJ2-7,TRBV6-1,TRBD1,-,TGTGCCAGCAGGAGGACAGGTCCCTACGAGCAGTACTTC,CASRRTGPYEQYF
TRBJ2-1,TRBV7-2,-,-,TGTGCCAGCAGCCAGGACATCAATGAGCAGTTCTTC,CASSQDINEQFF
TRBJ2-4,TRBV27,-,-,TGTGCCAGCAGTTTATACGCGGTGAAACCAGGGGAGAGCCCTTCTCTAGCCAAAAACATTCAGTACTTC,CASSLYAVKPGESPSLAKNIQYF
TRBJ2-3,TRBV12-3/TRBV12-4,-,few,TGTGCCAGCAGCCGCGAAGCGGGCTTCACAGATACGCAGTATTTT,CASSREAGFTDTQYF
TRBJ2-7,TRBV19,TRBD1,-,TGTGCCAGTAGTAGGGACAGGAGGGGGTACGAGCAGTACTTC,CASSRDRRGYEQYF
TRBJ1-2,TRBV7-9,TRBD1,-,TGTGCCAGCAGCTTAAGTGGGACAGGGAAGACTGGCTACACCTTC,CASSLSGTGKTGYTF
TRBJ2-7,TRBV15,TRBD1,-,TGTGCCACCAGCAGAAGACAGGGTATAGACTACGAGCAGTACTTC,CATSRRQGIDYEQYF
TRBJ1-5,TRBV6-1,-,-,TGTGCCAGCAGATATAGCAATCAGCCCCAGCATTTT,CASRYSNQPQHF
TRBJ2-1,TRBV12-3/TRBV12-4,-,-,TGTGCCAGCAGTTTGATTGAGGGGGGTGAGCAGTTCTTC,CASSLIEGGEQFF
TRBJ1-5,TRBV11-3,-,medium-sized,TGTGCCAGCAGCCATGGGGGTCAGCCCCAGCATTTT,CASSHGGQPQHF
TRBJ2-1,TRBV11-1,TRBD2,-,TGTGCCAGCACGCCCGGGACTACTTACAATGAGCAGTTCTTC,CASTPGTTYNEQFF
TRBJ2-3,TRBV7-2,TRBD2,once,TGTGCCAGCAGCTTAGTGGGGACTAGCGGTTACACAGATACGCAGTATTTT,CASSLVGTSGYTDTQYF
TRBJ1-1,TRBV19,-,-,TGTGCCAGTAGTACTTCGGGGCCATTAAGGACGAACACTGAAGCTTTCTTT,CASSTSGPLRTNTEAFF
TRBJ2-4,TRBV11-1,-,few,TGTGCCAGCCGGACGGGGGTGGAGGACATTCAGTACTTC,CASRTGVEDIQYF
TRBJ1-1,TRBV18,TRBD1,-,TGTGCCAGCTCCCCCGGGACAGCAGTGATGAACACTGAAGCTTTCTTT,CASSPGTAVMNTEAFF
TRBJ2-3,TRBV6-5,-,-,TGTGCCAGCAGTTACTCGAAATCGGCTACGCAGTATTTT,CASSYSKSATQYF
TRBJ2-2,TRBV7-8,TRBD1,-,TGTGCCAGCAGCTTTAGGGACAGGGGCACCGGGGAGCTGTTTTTT,CASSFRDRGTGELFF
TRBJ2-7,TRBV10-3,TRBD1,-,TGTGCCATCAGAACGGACAGGGCCTACGAGCAGTACTTC,CAIRTDRAYEQYF
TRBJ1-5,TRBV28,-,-,TGTGCCGGCAGTTTACTTCGAGGGGGCAATCAGCCCCAGCATTTT,CAGSLLRGGNQPQHF
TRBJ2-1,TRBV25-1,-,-,TGTGCCAGCAGTGGATACAATGAGCAGTTCTTC,CASSGYNEQFF
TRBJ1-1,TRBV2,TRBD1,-,TGTGCCAGCAGTGACCCGGACAGGGGGCACACTGAAGCTTTCTTT,CASSDPDRGHTEAFF
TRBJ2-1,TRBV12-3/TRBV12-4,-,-,TGTGCCAGCAGCCAGAACGCCCCCTATGAGCAGTTCTTC,CASSQNAPYEQFF
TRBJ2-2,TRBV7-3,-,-,TGTGCCAGCAGCGCACAGGGAGGGTTTTCCACCGGGGAGCTGTTTTTT,CASSAQGGFSTGELFF
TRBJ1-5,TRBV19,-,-,TGTGCCAGTAGTATGGGAGGGGGGTTTGGCAATCAGCCCCAGCATTTT,CASSMGGGFGNQPQHF
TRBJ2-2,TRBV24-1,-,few,TGTGCCACCAGTGATTCCCTGGCGCCCGGGGAGCTGTTTTTT,CATSDSLAPGELFF
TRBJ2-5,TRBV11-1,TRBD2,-,TGTGCCAGCGTAGCGGGGGGGTCCAATTGGAGGGAGACCCAGTACTTC,CASVAGGSNWRETQYF
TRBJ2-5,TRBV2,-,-,TGTGCCAAAACAGCACAAGAGACCCAGTACTTC,CAKTAQETQYF
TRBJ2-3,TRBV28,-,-,TGTGCCAGCAGTTTGAGGAGGGGCGGCGATACGCAGTATTTT,CASSLRRGGDTQYF
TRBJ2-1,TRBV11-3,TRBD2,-,TGTGCCAGCAGCTTTTTTAGCGGGAATGAGCAGTTCTTC,CASSFFSGNEQFF
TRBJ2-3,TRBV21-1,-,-,TGTGCCAGCAGCAAACCCCACGGACAAGCCACAGATACGCAGTATTTT,CASSKPHGQATDTQYF
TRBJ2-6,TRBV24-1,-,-,TGTGCCACCAGTGATTCCAGTTACTCTGGGGCCAACGTCCTGACTTTC,CATSDSSYSGANVLTF
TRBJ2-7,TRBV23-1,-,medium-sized,TGCGCCAGCACCACTGAGGGGGGGGACTCGAGCTCCTACGAGCAGTACTTC,CASTTEGGDSSSYEQYF
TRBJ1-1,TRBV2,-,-,TGTGCCAGCAGACTCAACACTGAAGCTTTCTTT,CASRLNTEAFF
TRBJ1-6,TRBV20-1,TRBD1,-,TGCAGTGCTCCTGGGACAGGGCCTAATTCACCCCTCCACTTT,CSAPGTGPNSPLHF
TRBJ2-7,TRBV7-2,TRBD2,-,TGTGCCAGCAGCCGAGCGGGAAAGAGCTCCTACGAGCAGTACTTC,CASSRAGKSSYEQYF
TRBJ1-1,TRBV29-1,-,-,TGCAGCGTGTTAACAGGGAACACTGAAGCTTTCTTT,CSVLTGNTEAFF
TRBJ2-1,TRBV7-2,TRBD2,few,TGTGCCAGCAGTCGGGGGGGGGCAGGCAACAATGGTGAGCAGTTCTTC,CASSRGGAGNNGEQFF
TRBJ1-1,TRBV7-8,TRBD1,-,TGTGCCAGTGGGCCGGGACAGCCAGACTATGGGATCTTT,CASGPGQPDYGIF
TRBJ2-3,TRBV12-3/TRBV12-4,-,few,TGTGCCAGCAGTTTATCCGGGGCAGATACGCAGTATTTT,CASSLSGADTQYF
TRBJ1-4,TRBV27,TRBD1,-,TGTGCCAGCAGTCCCCGGGGACAGGGGACAACTAATGAAAAACTGTTTTTT,CASSPRGQGTTNEKLFF
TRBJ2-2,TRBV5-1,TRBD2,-,TGCGCCAGCATTGCCCTAGCGGGGGGGCCCGGGGAGCTGTTTTTT,CASIALAGGPGELFF
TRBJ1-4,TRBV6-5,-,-,TGTGCCAGCAGTTACTCCTACGCGGGTAATGAAAAACTGTTTTTT,CASSYSYAGNEKLFF
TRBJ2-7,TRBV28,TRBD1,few,TGTGCCAGCAGCTTACCCCCCACAGGGGGATGGTACGAGCAGTACTTC,CASSLPPTGGWYEQYF
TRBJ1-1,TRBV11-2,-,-,TGTGCCAGCAGCTTAGTACAGGTTTCGGCTTTCTTT,CASSLVQVSAFF
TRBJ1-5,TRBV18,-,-,TGTGCCAGCTCCCTTACTAATCACGCGAACAATCAGCCCCAGCATTTT,CASSLTNHANNQPQHF
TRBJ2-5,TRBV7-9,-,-,TGTGCCAGCGCCAAGGGCCGGGAGACCCAGTACTTC,CASAKGRETQYF
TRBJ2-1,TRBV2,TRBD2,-,TGTGCCAGCAGGATACTCGGGACTAGCTTCAATGAGCAGTTCTTC,CASRILGTSFNEQFF
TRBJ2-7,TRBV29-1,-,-,TGCAGCGTTGGTAAGGGAGTTAGGTACGAGCAGTACTTC,CSVGKGVRYEQYF
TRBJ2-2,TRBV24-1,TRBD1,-,TGTGCCACCAGTGAAACCCGGACAGGGGTCACCGGGGAGCTGTTTTTT,CATSETRTGVTGELFF